The 24 T cell receptor beta chains given below trace back to one sample, sequenced in a study of shared clonotypes between healthy human individuals (dated by TCRdb to 2020 to 2022). The library was obtained by the immunoSEQ multiplex PCR assay. In its TCRdb copy, this immuneACCESS table keeps in-frame sequences only and misses some clones. Where compared with another copy, unresolved V genes explain less than half of these, and the others have no known cause. The table for this sample lists roughly 700,000 clones; less than 95% of them were counted only once. The ten largest clones add up to about 34% of the sample. Sequenced sample: memory CD8+ T cells from PBMCs. The sample's cell subset or site, from its label and the paper: CD45RO+ cells pooled with CCR7-negative TemRA cells. The receptors stem from a man aged 18 to 30 in good health. Some clones in this sample may be carry-over from other donors' samples.

This sequence joins TRBV27 and TRBJ1-2; D not resolved. V gave up 1 base and J gave up 2 bases, with 5 bases separating them. CDR3 length equals 13 residues. Per germline, CDR1 MNHEY and CDR2 SMNVEV (reference sequence). CDR3 nucleotides: TGTGCCAGCAGTTTATACCAGAACTATGGCTACACCTTC. This codes for CASSLYQNYGYTF.

The chain recombines TRBV28 with TRBJ2-4; D is undetermined. CDR3 size: 12 residues. V dropped 4 bases and J dropped 8 bases, with 9 bases sitting between them. Germline V lookup: CDR1 MDHEN, CDR2 SYDVKM. CDR3 region: CASSSTFDIQYF. The CDR3 coding sequence is TGTGCCAGCAGTTCGACCTTTGACATTCAGTACTTC.

This clone was seen more than once but under ten times. The V gene is TRBV5-6, the J gene TRBJ1-5; D is possibly TRBD1 (5 bases). The ends were cut back, 4 bases at V and 3 bases at J, with 14 bases in the middle. The CDR3 loop spans 15 amino acids. Germline CDR1 is SGHDT and CDR2 is YYEEEE. This CDR3 is CASSKGRTLNQPQHF. CDR3 sequence (DNA): TGTGCCAGCAGCAAGGGACGGACCCTCAATCAGCCCCAGCATTTT.

This clone appeared a single time. The rearrangement links TRBV27 to TRBJ2-7; 11 bases line up with TRBD2. With 1 base clipped from V and 6 bases from J, the junction kept 2 bases outside the gene matches. The CDR3 contains 14 residues. Germline CDR1 and CDR2: MNHEY and SMNVEV (reference sequence). The CDR3 sequence: CASSLLAGGPEQYF. The CDR3 nucleotides read TGTGCCAGCAGTTTATTAGCGGGAGGGCCCGAGCAGTACTTC.

This clone occurred once. The chain has TRBV15 and TRBJ1-5; maybe TRBD1 (5 bases). V was cut by 0 bases and J by 6 bases, with 12 bases left in between. CDR3 size: 15 residues. The germline V gene has CDR1 LNHNV and CDR2 YYDKDF (reference sequence). The CDR3 nucleotides read TGTGCCACCAGCAGAGATAGCAGGGAAGTTCAGCCCCAGCATTTT. It yields the protein CATSRDSREVQPQHF.

This rearrangement joins TRBV29-1 to TRBJ1-5, with 9 bases lining up with TRBD1. Germline V lookup: CDR1 SQVTM, CDR2 ANQGSEA. J gave up 4 bases and V 7 bases, and 5 bases lay outside the gene matches. The CDR3 is 13 amino acids. The CDR3 loop reads CSALTGGNQPQHF. The CDR3 bases are TGCAGCGCCCTGACAGGGGGGAATCAGCCCCAGCATTTT.

The chain couples TRBV7-2 to TRBJ1-6; D perhaps matches TRBD1 (6 bases). Germline V gives CDR1 SGHTA, CDR2 FQGNSA. The CDR3 length is 15 residues. Trimming removed 6 bases at V and 10 bases at J, with 19 bases between. The CDR3 is CASRPRSTGGSPLHF. Written as DNA, the CDR3 is TGTGCCAGCAGACCACGGTCGACAGGAGGCTCACCCCTCCACTTT.

The chain is built from TRBV19 and TRBJ2-2; D uncertain. Germline V lookup: CDR1 LNHDA, CDR2 SQIVND (reference sequence). The ends were cut back, 1 base at V and 0 bases at J, with 6 bases in the middle. This CDR3 comprises 15 residues. CDR3 coding DNA: TGTGCCAGTAGTATAGTCCTGACGAACACCGGGGAGCTGTTTTTT. This codes for CASSIVLTNTGELFF.

V usage is TRBV15 and J usage is TRBJ1-5; no definite D call. This CDR3 region has 15 residues. The V end was cut by 3 bases, the J end by 0 bases, with 9 bases between. Germline V gives CDR1 LNHNV, CDR2 YYDKDF (reference sequence). In DNA, the CDR3 is TGTGCCACCAGCAGCAACCGTAATAGCAATCAGCCCCAGCATTTT. This translates into CATSSNRNSNQPQHF.

On this clone: The sample contains more than one DNA sequence encoding this CDR3. The genes are TRBV9 and TRBJ2-3; TRBD2 is a possible D gene (5 bases). V lost 0 bases and J 6 bases, leaving 11 bases between the germline ends. Germline CDR1 is SGDLS and CDR2 is YYNGEE. This CDR3 has 14 residues. CDR3 loop: CASSVVGRGDTQYF. CDR3 nucleotide sequence: TGTGCCAGCAGCGTAGTAGGGCGAGGGGATACGCAGTATTTT.

Regarding this clone: At one end, the junction sequence differs from germline, possibly due to a read error. This chain links TRBV4-2 with TRBJ2-7; 8 bases are a match to TRBD1. CDR3 length: 14 amino acids. Germline CDR1 and CDR2: LGHNA and YNFKEQ. CDR3 sequence (DNA): TGTGTCAGCAGCCAACAGGGGGGCGACTACGAGCAGTACTTC. Encoded protein: CVSSQQGGDYEQYF.

This clone has only one observation. The V and J genes are TRBV10-3 and TRBJ2-5; D tentatively fits TRBD1 or TRBD2 (6 bases each). Germline loops: CDR1 ENHRY, CDR2 SYGVKD. The CDR3 covers 15 residues. With 0 bases removed from V and 5 bases from J, the gap between germline ends came to 13 bases. The CDR3: CAISESGRGQETQYF. The CDR3 DNA is TGTGCCATCAGTGAGTCTGGACGGGGGCAGGAGACCCAGTACTTC.

This chain connects TRBV27 to TRBJ1-2; 10 nucleotides align to TRBD1. With V trimmed by 8 bases and J by 1 base, 4 bases remained unmatched. Germline V gives CDR1 MNHEY, CDR2 SMNVEV (reference sequence). This CDR3 has 14 amino acids. The CDR3 is CASGDRGGNYGYTF. The CDR3 DNA follows: TGTGCCAGCGGGGACAGGGGAGGTAACTATGGCTACACCTTC.

The rearrangement links TRBV29-1 to TRBJ2-7; the match to TRBD1 covers 8 bases. V lost 7 bases to trimming and J lost 2 bases; unmatched junction nucleotides: 13. Germline CDR1 and CDR2: SQVTM and ANQGSEA. The CDR3 has 15 amino acids. CDR3 residues: CSARGRTGTPYEQYF. The DNA for the CDR3 is TGCAGCGCCCGAGGGCGGACAGGGACACCCTACGAGCAGTACTTC.

V gene TRBV27 combines with J gene TRBJ1-2; possibly TRBD1 for D (6 bases). Trimming left V 5 bases short and J 4 bases short, with 14 bases between. This CDR3 is built from 14 residues. Germline V lookup: CDR1 MNHEY, CDR2 SMNVEV (reference sequence). The CDR3 DNA follows: TGTGCCAGCAGTAGTCGCGGGGGCCTCTATGGCTACACCTTC. It translates to CASSSRGGLYGYTF.

The chain uses TRBV27 and TRBJ2-7; D is uncertain. Trimming cost V 5 bases and J 2 bases, with 10 bases left between them. CDR1 is MNHEY, CDR2 SMNVEV, per germline (reference sequence). The CDR3 consists of 13 residues. CDR3 loop: CASSLRVTYEQYF. In DNA, the CDR3 is TGTGCCAGCAGTCTTAGGGTGACCTACGAGCAGTACTTC.

This sequence joins TRBV7-3 and TRBJ2-7, with 12 bases fitting TRBD2. This CDR3 is built from 14 residues. Germline V gene sequence: CDR1 SGHTA, CDR2 FQGTGA. Unmatched junction bases numbered 5, after V lost 5 bases and J lost 6 bases. In DNA form, the CDR3 reads TGTGCCAGCAGCCCGACTAGCGGGAGCCTCGAGCAGTACTTC. Protein product: CASSPTSGSLEQYF.

The chain recombines TRBV6-5 with TRBJ1-3, with D unclear. Germline V lookup: CDR1 MNHEY, CDR2 SVGAGI. CDR3 length: 15 residues. Trimming removed 5 bases at V and 8 bases at J, with 19 bases between. The CDR3 sequence: CASSAPTSERDTIYF. CDR3 sequence (DNA): TGTGCCAGCAGTGCCCCGACATCCGAAAGGGACACCATATATTTT.

The genes are TRBV11-2 and TRBJ2-2, with TRBD2 identical over 10 bases. The CDR3 has 18 amino acids. CDR1 SGHAT and CDR2 FQNNGV come from the germline V gene. V lost 2 bases and J lost 3; bases outside the gene matches: 9. The CDR3 DNA reads as TGTGCCAGCAGCTTATATCCTAGCGGGAGCAAGGACACCGGGGAGCTGTTTTTT. It yields the protein CASSLYPSGSKDTGELFF.

The chain is built from TRBV4-1 and TRBJ2-1; D possibly corresponds to TRBD2 (6 bases). The V gene lost 3 bases and the J gene lost 2 bases, with 14 bases spanning the gap. The CDR3 totals 16 residues. Germline CDR1 and CDR2: MGHRA and YSYEKL. CDR3 DNA sequence: TGCGCCAGCAGCCATGGAACCGGGACTCCCTACAATGAGCAGTTCTTC. Translation: CASSHGTGTPYNEQFF.

The rearrangement links TRBV27 to TRBJ1-5; D not resolved. Trimming stripped 2 bases from V and 0 bases from J, with 8 bases between. From germline, CDR1 is MNHEY and CDR2 SMNVEV (reference sequence). The CDR3 covers 15 residues. The CDR3 nucleotides are TGTGCCAGCAGTTTAATCGGGGTTAGCAATCAGCCCCAGCATTTT. Translating it yields CASSLIGVSNQPQHF.

The chain uses TRBV6-5 and TRBJ2-5; D is perhaps TRBD1 or TRBD2 (5 bases each). The CDR3 spans 14 residues. From germline, CDR1 is MNHEY and CDR2 SVGAGI. V lost 5 bases and J 5 bases, leaving 15 bases between the germline ends. The CDR3 DNA reads TGTGCCAGCAGTACGGACACGTCGGGGGAGACCCAGTACTTC. It is translated as CASSTDTSGETQYF.

The V call is TRBV5-1, the J call TRBJ2-1; 9 nucleotides agree with TRBD2. Germline loops: CDR1 SGHRS, CDR2 YFSETQ. With 4 bases clipped from V and 6 bases from J, the junction kept 11 bases outside the gene matches. The CDR3 has 16 residues. In nucleotides, the CDR3 is TGCGCCAGCAGCGCCCCGGAGGTAGCGGGAGCCAATGAGCAGTTCTTC. Protein sequence: CASSAPEVAGANEQFF.

Notes on this clone: One junction end disagrees with the germline gene, perhaps due to a read error. The chain recombines TRBV6-5 with TRBJ2-5, with D hard to call. CDR3 length: 14 residues. Germline V gene lookup returns CDR1 MNHEY and CDR2 SVGAGI. The CDR3, as DNA: TGTGCCAGCAGCTACTCGAACGGGTGGGAGACCCAGTACTTC. Translated: CASSYSNGWETQYF.